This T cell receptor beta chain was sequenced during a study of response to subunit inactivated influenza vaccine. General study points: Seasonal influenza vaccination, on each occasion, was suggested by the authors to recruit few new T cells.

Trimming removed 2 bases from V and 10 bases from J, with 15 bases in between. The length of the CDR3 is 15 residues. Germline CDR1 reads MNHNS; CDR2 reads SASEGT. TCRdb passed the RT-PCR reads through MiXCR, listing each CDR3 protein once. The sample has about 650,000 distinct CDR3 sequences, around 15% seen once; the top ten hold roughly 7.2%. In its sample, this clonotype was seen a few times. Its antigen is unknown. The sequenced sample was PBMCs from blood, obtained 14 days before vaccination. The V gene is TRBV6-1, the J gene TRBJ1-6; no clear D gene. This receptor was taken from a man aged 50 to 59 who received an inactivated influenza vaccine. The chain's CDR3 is CASSERGEGWSPLHF. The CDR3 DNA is TGTGCCAGCAGTGAACGGGGTGAGGGTTGGTCACCCCTCCACTTT.